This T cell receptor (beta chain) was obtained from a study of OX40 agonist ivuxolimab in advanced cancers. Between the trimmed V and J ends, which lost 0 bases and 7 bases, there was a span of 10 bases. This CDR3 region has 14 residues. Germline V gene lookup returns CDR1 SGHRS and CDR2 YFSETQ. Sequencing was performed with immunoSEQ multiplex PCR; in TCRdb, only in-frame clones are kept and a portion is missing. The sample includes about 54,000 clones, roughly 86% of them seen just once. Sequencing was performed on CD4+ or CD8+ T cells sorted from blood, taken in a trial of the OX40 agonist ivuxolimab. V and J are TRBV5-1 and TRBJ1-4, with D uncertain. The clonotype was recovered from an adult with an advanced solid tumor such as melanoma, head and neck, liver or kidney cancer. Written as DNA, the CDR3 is TGCGCCAGCAGCTTGGACCCGGAGGGTGAAAAACTGTTTTTT. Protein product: CASSLDPEGEKLFF.